This entry describes one T cell receptor (beta chain). This may be a read error, as it is one base from a much larger clone. Germline V gene sequence: CDR1 SGDLS, CDR2 YYNGEE. CDR3 length: 15 amino acids. Trimming stripped 0 bases from V and 8 bases from J, with 15 bases between. This entry belongs to a study of T-cell reconstitution after alpha-beta-depleted transplantation in children. Unique molecular identifiers were built into the TCRbeta library. TCRdb reprocessed the PCR reads with MiXCR, giving one entry per CDR3 protein. Of around 64,000 distinct CDR3 sequences listed, under 13% are singletons.

Material: PBMCs, obtained before TCRalphabeta/CD19-depleted stem cell transplant. This clonotype was obtained from a boy between 5 and 17 years old with acute myeloid leukemia, due to receive a stem cell transplant. This chain links TRBV9 with TRBJ2-1; D possibly corresponds to TRBD2 (6 bases). The CDR3 DNA reads TGTGCCAGCAGCGTAGCGGGAGCGCCTCTGTATGAGCAGTTCTTC. Translation: CASSVAGAPLYEQFF.